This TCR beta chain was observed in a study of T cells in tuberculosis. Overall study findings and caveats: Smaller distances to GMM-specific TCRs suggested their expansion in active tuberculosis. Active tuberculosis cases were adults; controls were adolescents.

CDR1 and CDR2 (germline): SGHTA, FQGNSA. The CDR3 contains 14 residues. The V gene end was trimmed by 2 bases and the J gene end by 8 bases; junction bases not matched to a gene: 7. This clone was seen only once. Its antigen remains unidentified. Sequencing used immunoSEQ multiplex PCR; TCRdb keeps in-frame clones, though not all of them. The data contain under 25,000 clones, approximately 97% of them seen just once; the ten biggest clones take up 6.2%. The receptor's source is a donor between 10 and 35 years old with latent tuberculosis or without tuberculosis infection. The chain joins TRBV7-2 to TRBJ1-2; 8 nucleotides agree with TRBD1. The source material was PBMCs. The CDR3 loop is CASSLIDRGYGYTF. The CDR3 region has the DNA TGTGCCAGCAGCTTAATAGACAGGGGATACGGCTACACCTTC. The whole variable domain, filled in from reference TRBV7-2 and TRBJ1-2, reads GAGVSQSPSNKVTEKGKDVELRCDPISGHTALYWYRQSLGQGLEFLIYFQGNSAPDKSGLPSDRFSAERTGGSVSTLTIQRTQQEDSAVYLCASSLIDRGYGYTFGSGTRLTVV.